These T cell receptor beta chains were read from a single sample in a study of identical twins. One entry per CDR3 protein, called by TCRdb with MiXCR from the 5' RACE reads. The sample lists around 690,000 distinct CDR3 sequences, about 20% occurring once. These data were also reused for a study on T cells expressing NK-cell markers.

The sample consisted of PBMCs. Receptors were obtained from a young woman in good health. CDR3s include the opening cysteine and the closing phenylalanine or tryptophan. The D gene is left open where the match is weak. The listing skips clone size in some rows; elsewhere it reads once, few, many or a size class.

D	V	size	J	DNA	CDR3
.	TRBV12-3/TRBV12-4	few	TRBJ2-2	TGTGCCAGCACTTTCGTTCTGACCACCGGGGAGCTGTTTTTT	CASTFVLTTGELFF
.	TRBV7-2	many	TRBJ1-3	TGTGCCAGCAGCTTAGTAGGTGGGACTGGAAACACCATATATTTT	CASSLVGGTGNTIYF
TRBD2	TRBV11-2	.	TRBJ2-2	TGTGCCAGCAGCCCTTCCCCTCCTCGGGTAGCGGGGGGAAGAGGGAACGGGGAGCTGTTTTTT	CASSPSPPRVAGGRGNGELFF
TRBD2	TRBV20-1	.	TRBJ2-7	TGCAGTGCCCAACCGAGCGGGAGAAACGAGCAGTACTTC	CSAQPSGRNEQYF
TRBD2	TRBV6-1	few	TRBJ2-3	TGTGCCGGTGGGGCTAAGCGGGGAAGTGGCACAGATACGCAGTATTTT	CAGGAKRGSGTDTQYF
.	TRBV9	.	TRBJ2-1	TGTGCCAGCAGCGTAGGAGCACTACCGAATGAGCAGTTCTTC	CASSVGALPNEQFF
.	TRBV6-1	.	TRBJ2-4	TGTGCCAGCAGTCCCACGGGACCTTTTTTCGGGCTAGCCAAAAACATTCAGTACTTC	CASSPTGPFFGLAKNIQYF
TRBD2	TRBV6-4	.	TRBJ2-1	TGTGCCAGCAGTGACCCTAGCGGGAGCTCCTACAATGAGCAGTTCTTC	CASSDPSGSSYNEQFF
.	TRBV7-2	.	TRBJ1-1	TGTGCCAGCAGACCCGTAATGAACACTGAAGCTTTCTTT	CASRPVMNTEAFF
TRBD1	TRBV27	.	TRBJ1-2	TGTGCCAGCAGTACTCGCCTCCGGGGACAGGGGCCTGGCCGGGGTGGCTACACCTTC	CASSTRLRGQGPGRGGYTF
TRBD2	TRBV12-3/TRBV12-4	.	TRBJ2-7	TGTGCCAGCAGTTTTACTAGCGGGTTTTACGAGCAGTACTTC	CASSFTSGFYEQYF
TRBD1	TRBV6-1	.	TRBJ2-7	TGTGCCAGCAGATCCCGGGACAGGGAGGGGGTATACGAGCAGTACTTC	CASRSRDREGVYEQYF
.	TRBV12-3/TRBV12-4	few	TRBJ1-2	TGTGCCAGCAGTCCCCTCTGGGCGGACTATGGCTACACCTTC	CASSPLWADYGYTF
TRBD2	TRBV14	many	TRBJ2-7	TGTGCCAGCAGCCTAGGACTAGCGGGGGCCTACGAGCAGTACTTC	CASSLGLAGAYEQYF
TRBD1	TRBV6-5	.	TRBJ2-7	TGTGCCAGCAGTTACTCGTTGGGGACAGGGACCTACGAGCAGTACTTC	CASSYSLGTGTYEQYF
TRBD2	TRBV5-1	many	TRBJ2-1	TGCGCCAGCACATACCTAGCGGGGGGCGACAATGAGCAGTTCTTC	CASTYLAGGDNEQFF
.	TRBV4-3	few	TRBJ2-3	TGCGCCAGCAGCCAAGAATTAGAACTAGGGCCTCACACAGATACGCAGTATTTT	CASSQELELGPHTDTQYF
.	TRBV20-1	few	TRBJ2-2	TGCAGTACTTTTCGTCGAGCCGGGGAGCTGTTTTTT	CSTFRRAGELFF
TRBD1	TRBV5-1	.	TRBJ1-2	TGCGCCAGCAGCTTACAGGGGGATAACTATGGCTACACCTTC	CASSLQGDNYGYTF
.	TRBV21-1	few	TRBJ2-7	TGTGCCAGCAGCAACGTGACAGGGTGCCCCTACGAGCAGTACTTC	CASSNVTGCPYEQYF
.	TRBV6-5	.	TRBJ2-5	TGTGCCAGCAGTTACTACCACAGGGCCCGGTGGGAGACCCAGTACTTC	CASSYYHRARWETQYF
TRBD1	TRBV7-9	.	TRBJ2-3	TGTGCCAGCAGCTTCGGACAGGTGGAAGATACGCAGTATTTT	CASSFGQVEDTQYF
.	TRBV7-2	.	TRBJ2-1	TGTGCCAGCAGCTTTAGATTGGGGCACAATGAGCAGTTCTTC	CASSFRLGHNEQFF
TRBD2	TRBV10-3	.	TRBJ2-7	TGTGCCATCAGTGAGTACGGGACTAGCGCCAAGAACGAGCAGTACTTC	CAISEYGTSAKNEQYF
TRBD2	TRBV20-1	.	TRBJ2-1	TGCAGTGCTCCTAGCGGTATAAGGGATGAGCAGTTCTTC	CSAPSGIRDEQFF
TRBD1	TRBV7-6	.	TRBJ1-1	TGTGCCAGCAGCTTAAGGTCAGGGGGCAAGAACACTGAAGCTTTCTTT	CASSLRSGGKNTEAFF
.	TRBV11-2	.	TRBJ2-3	TGTGCCAGCAGCTTTGTGGAGACAGATACGCAGTATTTT	CASSFVETDTQYF
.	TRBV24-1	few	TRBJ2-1	TGTGCCACTTCGGACACATACAATGAGCAGTTCTTC	CATSDTYNEQFF